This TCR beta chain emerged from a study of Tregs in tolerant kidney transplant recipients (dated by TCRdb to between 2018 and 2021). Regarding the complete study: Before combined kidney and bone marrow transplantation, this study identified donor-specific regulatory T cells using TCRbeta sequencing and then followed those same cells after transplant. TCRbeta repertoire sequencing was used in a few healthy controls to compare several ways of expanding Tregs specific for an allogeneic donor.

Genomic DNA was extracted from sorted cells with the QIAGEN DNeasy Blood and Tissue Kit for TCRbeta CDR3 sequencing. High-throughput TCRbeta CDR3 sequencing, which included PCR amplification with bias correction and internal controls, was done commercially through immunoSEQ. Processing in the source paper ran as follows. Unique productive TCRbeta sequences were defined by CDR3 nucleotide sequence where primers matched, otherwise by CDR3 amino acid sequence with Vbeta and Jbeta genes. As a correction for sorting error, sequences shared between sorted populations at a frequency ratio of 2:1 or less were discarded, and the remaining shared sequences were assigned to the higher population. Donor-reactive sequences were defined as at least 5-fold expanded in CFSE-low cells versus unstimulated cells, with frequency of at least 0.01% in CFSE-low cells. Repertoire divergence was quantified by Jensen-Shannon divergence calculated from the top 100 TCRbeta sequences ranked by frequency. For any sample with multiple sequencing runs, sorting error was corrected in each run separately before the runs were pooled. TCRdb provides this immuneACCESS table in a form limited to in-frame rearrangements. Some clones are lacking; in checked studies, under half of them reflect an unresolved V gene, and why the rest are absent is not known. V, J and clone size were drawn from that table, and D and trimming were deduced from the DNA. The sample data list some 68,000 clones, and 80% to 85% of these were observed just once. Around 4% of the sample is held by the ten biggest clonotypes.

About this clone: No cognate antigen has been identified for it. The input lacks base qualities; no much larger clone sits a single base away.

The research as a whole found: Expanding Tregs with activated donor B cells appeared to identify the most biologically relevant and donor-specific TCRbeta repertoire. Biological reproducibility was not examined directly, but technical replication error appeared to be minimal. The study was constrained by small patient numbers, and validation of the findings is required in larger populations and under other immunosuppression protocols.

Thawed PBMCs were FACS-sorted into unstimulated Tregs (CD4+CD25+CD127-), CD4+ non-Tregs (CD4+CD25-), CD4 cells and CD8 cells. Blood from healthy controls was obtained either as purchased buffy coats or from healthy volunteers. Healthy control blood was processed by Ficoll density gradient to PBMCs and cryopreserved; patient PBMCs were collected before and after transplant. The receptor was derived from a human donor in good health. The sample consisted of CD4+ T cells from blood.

The CDR3 has the sequence CASSCPLPRLGETQYF. In nucleotides, the sequence is TGTGCCAGCAGCTGCCCCCTCCCTAGGCTGGGAGAGACCCAGTACTTC. The rearranged chain carries TRBV7-3 and TRBJ2-5; the D gene identity is not certain. Reading the germline V gene gives CDR1 SGHTA and CDR2 FQGTGA. The CDR3, cysteine through phenylalanine, is 16 amino acids long. Only CDR3 DNA is held: 48 bases, read in frame from base 1. V is cut by 4 bases and J by 4 bases, and the space between the germline ends is 19 bases. Here the CDR3 is joined to the reference TRBV7-3 and TRBJ2-5 genes, and the full variable domain is: GAGVSQTPSNKVTEKGKYVELRCDPISGHTALYWYRQSLGQGPEFLIYFQGTGAADDSGLPNDRFFAVRPEGSVSTLKIQRTERGDSAVYLCASSCPLPRLGETQYFGPGTRLLVL.